The 24 T cell receptor beta chains given below trace back to one sample, sequenced in a study of shared clonotypes between healthy human individuals. Sequencing used immunoSEQ multiplex PCR; TCRdb keeps in-frame clones, though not all of them. This table holds a few million clones, approximately 96% found once. Sequencing was carried out using naive CD4+ T cells sorted from blood. Subset reported: CD45RA+ positively selected. Receptors were obtained from a man aged 18 to 29 in good health.

This clone occurred once. The chain joins TRBV2 to TRBJ2-7; 8 nucleotides align to TRBD1. This CDR3 comprises 14 residues. With V trimmed by 4 bases and J by 3 bases, 5 bases remained unmatched. The germline V gene encodes CDR1 SNHLY and CDR2 FYNNEI. CDR3 loop: CASSGQGNGYEQYF. For the CDR3, the DNA is TGTGCCAGCAGTGGACAGGGGAATGGCTACGAGCAGTACTTC.

The rearrangement joins TRBV7-3 to TRBJ2-5; D perhaps matches TRBD2 (5 bases). Trimming removed 4 bases at V and 2 bases at J, with 14 bases between. The CDR3 length is 15 residues. Germline CDR1 and CDR2: SGHTA and FQGTGA. CDR3 residues: CASSSQPGLQETQYF. As DNA, the CDR3 is TGTGCCAGCAGCTCCCAGCCGGGGTTACAAGAGACCCAGTACTTC.

The genes are TRBV6-5 and TRBJ1-3; 7 bases line up with TRBD1. In germline, CDR1 is MNHEY, CDR2 SVGAGI. The CDR3 is 13 residues long. V trimming: 6 bases; J trimming: 4 bases; junction bases outside the gene matches: 3. This CDR3 is CASRQTGGNTIYF. CDR3 DNA sequence: TGTGCCAGCAGACAGACAGGGGGAAACACCATATATTTT.

V gene TRBV6-6 combines with J gene TRBJ1-5; D is ambiguous. The CDR3 length is 15 residues. Trimming stripped 2 bases from V and 8 bases from J, with 16 bases between. The germline V gene encodes CDR1 MNHNY and CDR2 SVGAGI (reference sequence). The CDR3 DNA reads TGTGCCAGCAGTTACGAGGGCCTGGTTGTTGAGCCCCAGCATTTT. This sequence encodes CASSYEGLVVEPQHF.

CDR3 sequence reads: CASRLGSSYNEQFF. The CDR3 nucleotides read TGTGCCAGCAGACTAGGGAGCTCCTACAATGAGCAGTTCTTC. The rearrangement uses TRBV28 and TRBJ2-1, with a weak D call TRBD2 (5 bases). The CDR3 is 14 residues long. V dropped 6 bases and J dropped 0 bases, with 9 bases sitting between them. Per germline, CDR1 MDHEN and CDR2 SYDVKM.

The J gene is TRBJ2-2, the V gene TRBV4-3, with 7 bases identical to TRBD2. V was pared by 0 bases and J by 4 bases, with 2 bases of the junction left unmatched. CDR3 length: 15 residues. Germline V lookup: CDR1 LGHNA, CDR2 YSLEER. CDR3 amino acids: CASSQEGTTTGELFF. As DNA, the CDR3 is TGCGCCAGCAGCCAAGAAGGGACTACCACCGGGGAGCTGTTTTTT.

The chain combines TRBV5-8 with TRBJ1-2, with TRBD1 identical over 9 bases. The CDR3 sequence is 13 residues long. The germline V gene encodes CDR1 SGHTS and CDR2 YDEGEE. V dropped 3 bases and J dropped 12; count of bases not matched to a gene: 9. The CDR3 loop is CASSYRDRAPHTF. The DNA for the CDR3 is TGTGCCAGCAGCTACCGGGACAGGGCTCCGCACACCTTC.

The chain carries TRBV18 and TRBJ2-2, with 15 bases aligning to TRBD2. Trimming at V came to 5 bases and at J to 1 base, leaving 5 bases not matched to a gene. There are 18 residues in the CDR3. CDR1 is KGHSH and CDR2 is LQKENI in the germline V gene. The CDR3 DNA reads TGTGCCAGCTCATCGGGACTAGCGGGAGGTCGGAACACCGGGGAGCTGTTTTTT. This encodes CASSSGLAGGRNTGELFF.

This chain connects TRBV14 to TRBJ1-5, with a tentative D call TRBD1 (5 bases). The CDR3 spans 13 residues. V was clipped by 6 bases and J by 4 bases, with 10 bases between them. Germline CDR1 is SGHDN and CDR2 is FVKESK. The CDR3 bases are TGTGCCAGCAGTCATAGACAGAATCAGCCCCAGCATTTT. This codes for CASSHRQNQPQHF.

The chain combines TRBV5-1 with TRBJ2-3, with 9 bases lining up with TRBD1. With V trimmed by 8 bases and J by 1 base, 8 bases remained unmatched. The length of the CDR3 is 15 residues. The germline CDR1 and CDR2 sequences are SGHRS and YFSETQ. This chain's CDR3 is CASYTGGVGTDTQYF. CDR3 sequence (DNA): TGCGCCAGTTACACAGGGGGCGTTGGCACAGATACGCAGTATTTT.

This chain connects TRBV5-1 to TRBJ2-3; the D gene is possibly TRBD2 (5 bases). The V gene lost 0 bases and the J gene lost 4 bases, with 12 bases spanning the gap. Germline CDR1 is SGHRS and CDR2 is YFSETQ. The CDR3 covers 15 residues. The CDR3 region is CASSLVLASPDTQYF. The CDR3 bases are TGCGCCAGCAGCTTGGTGTTAGCGTCCCCAGATACGCAGTATTTT.

J is TRBJ1-2 and V is TRBV19; no reliable D call. Trimming removed 5 bases at V and 4 bases at J, with 14 bases between. The CDR3 extends over 14 amino acids. Looked up from germline, CDR1 is LNHDA and CDR2 is SQIVND (reference sequence). The CDR3 is CASSSRVSSYGYTF. In nucleotides, the CDR3 is TGTGCCAGTAGTTCAAGGGTCAGTTCCTATGGCTACACCTTC.

The chain is built from TRBV11-2 and TRBJ2-7, with unresolved D. V lost 2 bases to trimming and J lost 3 bases, with 8 bases between them. Germline lookup yields CDR1 SGHAT and CDR2 FQNNGV. The CDR3 consists of 13 residues. CDR3 loop: CASSLNPYYEQYF. CDR3 sequence (DNA): TGTGCCAGCAGCTTAAACCCTTACTACGAGCAGTACTTC. Full variable domain (outside the CDR3, taken from reference TRBV11-2 and TRBJ2-7): EAGVAQSPRYKIIEKRQSVAFWCNPISGHATLYWYQQILGQGPKLLIQFQNNGVVDDSQLPKDRFSAERLKGVDSTLKIQPAKLEDSAVYLCASSLNPYYEQYFGPGTRLTVT.

The chain links TRBV4-1 to TRBJ2-1; TRBD2 agrees at 9 bases. CDR1 and CDR2 (germline): MGHRA, YSYEKL. The trim removed 2 bases at V and 7 bases at J, leaving 3 bases unmatched. This CDR3 is built from 14 residues. CDR3 in DNA: TGCGCCAGCAGCCAACCTAGCGGGAAGAATGAGCAGTTCTTC. It codes for CASSQPSGKNEQFF.

The chain links TRBV29-1 to TRBJ2-1; 10 bases match TRBD2. Germline-derived CDR1 and CDR2 are SQVTM and ANQGSEA. The CDR3 runs 15 residues. J gave up 5 bases and V 7 bases, and 11 bases lay outside the gene matches. DNA for the CDR3: TGCAGCGGTGGGCTAGCGGGGGAAGCCAACAATGAGCAGTTCTTC. It is translated as CSGGLAGEANNEQFF.

Concerning this clone itself: The identical CDR3 is also encoded by other nucleotide sequences in the sample. The chain recombines TRBV10-3 with TRBJ2-5; D possibly corresponds to TRBD1 (6 bases). Germline V gene lookup returns CDR1 ENHRY and CDR2 SYGVKD. Trimming stripped 3 bases from V and 1 base from J, with 6 bases between. The CDR3 has 13 amino acids. The CDR3 coding sequence is TGTGCCATCAGTGAAGGGGGCCAAGAGACCCAGTACTTC. Residues: CAISEGGQETQYF.

As regards this clone: A junction boundary mismatches the germline segment, possibly from a read error. The CDR3 protein is CGTTGGGQPQHF. The CDR3 nucleotides read TGCGGTACCACGGGGGGAGGACAGCCCCAGCATTTT. J is TRBJ1-5 and V is TRBV28, with D tentatively TRBD1 (5 bases). This CDR3 is 12 amino acids long. Germline V lookup: CDR1 MDHEN, CDR2 SYDVKM.

This chain connects TRBV30 to TRBJ2-2; D ambiguous. The length of the CDR3 is 13 residues. The germline V gene encodes CDR1 GTSNPN and CDR2 SVGIG (reference sequence). With 6 bases removed from V and 4 bases from J, the gap between germline ends came to 12 bases. Here the CDR3 DNA reads TGTGCCTGCCAACGAACACTCACCGGGGAGCTGTTTTTT. It specifies CACQRTLTGELFF.

The V and J genes are TRBV5-1 and TRBJ2-7; TRBD1 is a possible D gene (5 bases). V gave up 4 bases and J gave up 1 base, with 18 bases separating them. This CDR3 contains 16 residues. Germline V gives CDR1 SGHRS, CDR2 YFSETQ. CDR3 region: CASSPLPGTGSYEQYF. The CDR3 DNA reads as TGCGCCAGCAGCCCCCTCCCCGGAACAGGTTCCTACGAGCAGTACTTC. The whole variable domain, filled in from reference TRBV5-1 and TRBJ2-7, reads KAGVTQTPRYLIKTRGQQVTLSCSPISGHRSVSWYQQTPGQGLQFLFEYFSETQRNKGNFPGRFSGRQFSNSRSEMNVSTLELGDSALYLCASSPLPGTGSYEQYFGPGTRLTVT.

This chain joins TRBV11-2 and TRBJ2-1, with 7 bases matching TRBD1. V gave up 5 bases and J gave up 0 bases; unmatched junction bases: 7. This CDR3 is built from 16 residues. Germline V gene sequence: CDR1 SGHAT, CDR2 FQNNGV. The CDR3 is CASSIRGMSSYNEQFF. In DNA form, the CDR3 reads TGTGCCAGCAGCATCAGGGGGATGAGCTCCTACAATGAGCAGTTCTTC. Drawing the rest from reference TRBV11-2 and TRBJ2-1, the complete variable domain is EAGVAQSPRYKIIEKRQSVAFWCNPISGHATLYWYQQILGQGPKLLIQFQNNGVVDDSQLPKDRFSAERLKGVDSTLKIQPAKLEDSAVYLCASSIRGMSSYNEQFFGPGTRLTVL.

This chain connects TRBV2 to TRBJ2-5; possible D gene TRBD1, 6 bases. V was trimmed by 6 bases and J by 2 bases, leaving 10 bases between them. CDR1 SNHLY and CDR2 FYNNEI come from the germline V gene. CDR3 size: 13 residues. The CDR3 protein is CASSPQGQETQYF. The DNA of the CDR3 is TGTGCCAGCAGCCCACAGGGTCAAGAGACCCAGTACTTC. The entire variable domain, with the rest obtained from reference TRBV2 and TRBJ2-5, is as follows: EPEVTQTPSHQVTQMGQEVILRCVPISNHLYFYWYRQILGQKVEFLVSFYNNEISEKSEIFDDQFSVERPDGSNFTLKIRSTKLEDSAMYFCASSPQGQETQYFGPGTRLLVL.

The chain couples TRBV5-4 to TRBJ2-5; 7 bases are shared with TRBD1. J lost 0 bases, V lost 3 bases, and 8 bases had no gene match. Germline loops: CDR1 SGHNT, CDR2 YYREEE (reference sequence). The CDR3 is made up of 16 amino acids. The DNA for the CDR3 is TGTGCCAGCAGCTCCACAGGGGTTAGGGACCAAGAGACCCAGTACTTC. Residues: CASSSTGVRDQETQYF.

CDR3 coding DNA: TGTGCCAGCAGCCAGCAGGGAAGCCCCGGGGAGCTGTTTTTT. It yields the protein CASSQQGSPGELFF. The chain combines TRBV7-2 with TRBJ2-2; possible D gene TRBD1, 5 bases. Germline CDR1 and CDR2: SGHTA and FQGNSA. The ends were cut back, 5 bases at V and 6 bases at J, with 13 bases in the middle. This CDR3 spans 14 amino acids.

The chain has TRBV7-3 and TRBJ2-2; D ambiguous. CDR1 SGHTA and CDR2 FQGTGA come from the germline V gene. The V and J ends lost 0 bases and 6 bases respectively, with 8 bases between them. CDR3 length: 14 amino acids. CDR3 in amino acids: CASSLTASPGELFF. CDR3 sequence (DNA): TGTGCCAGCAGCTTAACGGCTAGTCCCGGGGAGCTGTTTTTT.